The 24 T cell receptor beta chains listed next were all sequenced from one sample in a study of graft-versus-host responses after intestinal transplantation. Their antigen targets remain unknown. Using immunoSEQ multiplex PCR, the repertoire was profiled, and TCRdb retains in-frame clones only, with some absent. The sample includes 130,000 to 150,000 clones, nearly 95% of them seen just once. Sequences were derived from unstimulated CD4+ T cells sorted from spleen or lymph node cells, sampled before intestinal transplant. These receptors all come from a human donor who received an intestinal transplant.

This sequence joins TRBV30 and TRBJ1-5, with 9 bases matching TRBD1. The CDR3 has 14 residues. Germline CDR1 is GTSNPN and CDR2 is SVGIG (reference sequence). After removal of 0 bases from V and 7 bases from J, the junction contained 4 bases not matched to a gene. CDR3 residues: CAWSVTGGGQPQHF. CDR3 nucleotide sequence: TGTGCCTGGAGTGTAACAGGGGGCGGCCAGCCCCAGCATTTT.

Concerning this clone itself: The sample has other DNA sequences that encode this CDR3 too. J is TRBJ2-7 and V is TRBV5-1; the match to TRBD2 covers 11 bases. Germline CDR1 reads SGHRS; CDR2 reads YFSETQ. The J segment lost 2 bases and the V segment lost 0 bases, leaving 4 bases of the junction unmatched. This CDR3 spans 16 amino acids. As DNA, the CDR3 is TGCGCCAGCAGCTTGGTGCTAGCGGGAGGAGCCTACGAGCAGTACTTC. Its translation: CASSLVLAGGAYEQYF.

This clone occurred once. The V gene is TRBV10-3, the J gene TRBJ1-1; no reliable D call. The CDR3 loop spans 11 amino acids. Trimming took 2 bases from V and 4 from J, leaving 2 bases between them. Germline CDR1 and CDR2: ENHRY and SYGVKD. In DNA form, the CDR3 reads TGTGCCATCAGTGAGAGCACTGAAGCTTTCTTT. Translating it yields CAISESTEAFF.

This rearrangement joins TRBV29-1 to TRBJ1-5; 10 bases match TRBD1. The CDR3 sequence is 15 residues long. The germline gives CDR1 SQVTM, CDR2 ANQGSEA. V lost 5 bases and J lost 5; bases outside the gene matches: 9. The CDR3 coding sequence is TGCAGCGTTCTGGAGGGACAGGGGATTTATCAGCCCCAGCATTTT. This sequence encodes CSVLEGQGIYQPQHF.

The chain is built from TRBV27 and TRBJ2-1; 12 nucleotides agree with TRBD2. The V segment lost 8 bases and the J segment 11 bases; nucleotides outside the gene matches: 16. This CDR3 region has 16 residues. CDR1 and CDR2 from the germline V gene are MNHEY and SMNVEV (reference sequence). The CDR3 reads CASAPLVGLAGGKQFF. The CDR3 DNA follows: TGTGCCAGCGCCCCATTAGTGGGTCTAGCGGGGGGGAAGCAGTTCTTC.

V gene TRBV7-2 combines with J gene TRBJ1-5; maybe TRBD1 (5 bases). This CDR3 is built from 14 residues. Trimming took 5 bases from V and 3 from J, leaving 11 bases between them. Germline V gene lookup returns CDR1 SGHTA and CDR2 FQGNSA. The CDR3 coding sequence is TGTGCCAGCAGCCCCGGGGGATTCAATCAGCCCCAGCATTTT. Protein product: CASSPGGFNQPQHF.

This clone was found once. The chain has TRBV5-4 and TRBJ2-5; 11 positions agree with TRBD2. V trimming: 2 bases; J trimming: 5 bases; junction bases outside the gene matches: 5. The germline gives CDR1 SGHNT, CDR2 YYREEE (reference sequence). The CDR3 has 15 residues. CDR3 nucleotides: TGTGCCAGCAGCTTCACTAGCGGGAGATGGGAGACCCAGTACTTC. This gives the protein CASSFTSGRWETQYF.

This chain uses TRBV10-2 with TRBJ2-3; no clear D. The CDR3 consists of 14 residues. Germline CDR1 and CDR2: WSHSY and SAAADI. Trimming took 2 bases from V and 5 from J, leaving 11 bases between them. The CDR3 bases are TGCGCCAGCAGTGAGGCGCTATACGGAGATACGCAGTATTTT. It encodes CASSEALYGDTQYF.

The chain has TRBV30 and TRBJ1-5; tentatively, D is TRBD1 (5 bases). Germline CDR1 is GTSNPN and CDR2 is SVGIG (reference sequence). This CDR3 is built from 14 residues. The V gene lost 0 bases and the J gene lost 3 bases, with 9 bases spanning the gap. The CDR3 sequence: CAWSVGGTNQPQHF. CDR3 sequence (DNA): TGTGCCTGGAGTGTCGGGGGAACCAATCAGCCCCAGCATTTT.

The chain carries TRBV6-6 and TRBJ1-1; a weak D match, TRBD1 (5 bases). CDR1 and CDR2 from the germline V gene are MNHNY and SVGAGI (reference sequence). The V gene lost 7 bases and the J gene lost 5 bases, with 14 bases spanning the gap. CDR3 length: 13 amino acids. This chain's CDR3 is CASKRGLETEAFF. The CDR3 nucleotides read TGTGCCAGCAAGCGGGGCCTGGAGACTGAAGCTTTCTTT.

The rearrangement uses TRBV30 and TRBJ2-7; a possible D gene is TRBD2 (5 bases). V lost 1 base, J lost 3 bases, and 7 bases lay in between. CDR3 size: 12 residues. The germline CDR1 and CDR2 sequences are GTSNPN and SVGIG (reference sequence). The DNA of the CDR3 is TGTGCCTGGAGTGGAGGGATCTACGAGCAGTACTTC. Its translation is CAWSGGIYEQYF.

The chain has TRBV6-5 and TRBJ2-5, with TRBD2 matching 8 bases. Germline assignment: CDR1 MNHEY and CDR2 SVGAGI. The length of the CDR3 is 14 residues. With 5 bases clipped from V and 3 bases from J, the junction kept 5 bases outside the gene matches. CDR3 amino acids: CASSPRGGKETQYF. Written as DNA, the CDR3 is TGTGCCAGCAGTCCCCGGGGGGGGAAAGAGACCCAGTACTTC.

The DNA for the CDR3 is TGTGCCAGCAGCTCTACATCCGGCAATCAGCCCCAGCATTTT. This encodes CASSSTSGNQPQHF. This sequence joins TRBV28 and TRBJ1-5; D not resolved. The germline V gene encodes CDR1 MDHEN and CDR2 SYDVKM. With 6 bases removed from V and 2 bases from J, the gap between germline ends came to 11 bases. The CDR3 length is 14 residues.

The chain's CDR3 is CASGISSGAGEKLFF. In nucleotides, the CDR3 is TGTGCCAGCGGCATAAGTTCTGGAGCCGGTGAAAAACTGTTTTTT. The chain joins TRBV2 to TRBJ1-4; D gene ambiguous. The CDR3 is 15 amino acids. The V end lost 8 bases, the J end lost 7 bases, and 20 bases lay between the germline ends. CDR1 is SNHLY, CDR2 FYNNEI, per germline.

The genes are TRBV5-4 and TRBJ2-5; D remains ambiguous. The CDR3 has 12 amino acids. CDR1 SGHNT and CDR2 YYREEE come from the germline V gene (reference sequence). The V gene lost 0 bases and the J gene lost 3 bases, with 3 bases spanning the gap. The DNA of the CDR3 is TGTGCCAGCAGCTTGGGTGAAGAGACCCAGTACTTC. Translated: CASSLGEETQYF.

The chain uses TRBV7-8 and TRBJ2-7; 10 bases agree with TRBD1. CDR1 is SGHVS and CDR2 is FQNEAQ in the germline V gene. V was clipped by 1 base and J by 4 bases; unmatched bases: 10. CDR3 length: 17 amino acids. DNA of the CDR3: TGTGCCAGCAGCTTAGAAGGACAGGGGGTTCCACGGTACGAGCAGTACTTC. It specifies CASSLEGQGVPRYEQYF.

The genes are TRBV2 and TRBJ1-2; D not certain. Trimming took 2 bases from V and 3 from J, leaving 16 bases between them. The CDR3 has 16 residues. From germline, CDR1 is SNHLY and CDR2 FYNNEI. The CDR3 DNA sequence: TGTGCCAGCAGTGAAATCAGCTTGGGTCCTGACTATGGCTACACCTTC. Amino acids: CASSEISLGPDYGYTF.

The V call is TRBV30, the J call TRBJ1-4; 8 bases align to TRBD1. Looked up from germline, CDR1 is GTSNPN and CDR2 is SVGIG (reference sequence). The V and J ends lost 0 bases and 4 bases, in that order; junction bases with no gene match: 4. CDR3 length: 15 residues. The CDR3 region is CAWSVMTGVNEKLFF. The CDR3 coding sequence is TGTGCCTGGAGTGTTATGACAGGGGTTAATGAAAAACTGTTTTTT. The variable domain in full, completed from reference TRBV30 and TRBJ1-4, reads SQTIHQWPATLVQPVGSPLSLECTVEGTSNPNLYWYRQAAGRGLQLLFYSVGIGQISSEVPQNLSASRPQDRQFILSSKKLLLSDSGFYLCAWSVMTGVNEKLFFGSGTQLSVL.

The chain has TRBV19 and TRBJ1-1, with a possible D match to TRBD1 (6 bases). CDR3 length: 14 residues. V lost 6 bases and J lost 3, with 14 bases in between. Germline CDR1 reads LNHDA; CDR2 reads SQIVND (reference sequence). The CDR3, as DNA: TGTGCCAGTAGCCCGGGGACATGGTACACTGAAGCTTTCTTT. This sequence encodes CASSPGTWYTEAFF. Looking up the rest from reference TRBV19 and TRBJ1-1 gives the full variable domain: DGGITQSPKYLFRKEGQNVTLSCEQNLNHDAMYWYRQDPGQGLRLIYYSQIVNDFQKGDIAEGYSVSREKKESFPLTVTSAQKNPTAFYLCASSPGTWYTEAFFGQGTRLTVV.

This clone was detected a few times. The chain uses TRBV7-3 and TRBJ1-1, with TRBD1 matching over 9 bases. Unmatched junction bases numbered 9, after V lost 4 bases and J lost 0 bases. In germline, CDR1 is SGHTA, CDR2 FQGTGA. The CDR3 length is 17 residues. CDR3: CASSSGQGTPMNTEAFF. CDR3 in DNA: TGTGCCAGCAGCTCCGGACAGGGGACACCCATGAACACTGAAGCTTTCTTT.

V gene TRBV5-5 combines with J gene TRBJ2-7; 7 nucleotides match TRBD2. Germline CDR1 and CDR2: SGHKS and YYEKEE (reference sequence). The CDR3 is 15 amino acids. Losses at the gene ends were 0 bases for V and 0 bases for J; bases not matched to a gene: 3. This chain's CDR3 is CASSLVAGLSYEQYF. DNA of the CDR3: TGTGCCAGCAGCTTGGTAGCGGGTCTCTCCTACGAGCAGTACTTC.

This sequence joins TRBV28 and TRBJ1-1; D is possibly TRBD1 (5 bases). V was cut by 3 bases and J by 6 bases, with 11 bases left in between. CDR1 MDHEN and CDR2 SYDVKM come from the germline V gene. The CDR3 is 13 residues long. The CDR3 region has the DNA TGTGCCAGCAGTTTTGGAGTAGGGGCTGAAGCTTTCTTT. Translating gives CASSFGVGAEAFF.

The gene calls are TRBV9 and TRBJ2-2; D gene uncertain. The V and J ends lost 4 bases and 4 bases respectively, with 17 bases between them. The length of the CDR3 is 16 residues. The germline V gene has CDR1 SGDLS and CDR2 YYNGEE. In DNA, the CDR3 is TGTGCCAGCAGCAGTGACACGTACCGAGTCACCGGGGAGCTGTTTTTT. Protein sequence: CASSSDTYRVTGELFF.

This clone occurred once. The chain joins TRBV18 to TRBJ2-4, with 13 bases identical to TRBD2. The germline V gene encodes CDR1 KGHSH and CDR2 LQKENI. The CDR3 contains 18 residues. After removal of 3 bases from V and 2 bases from J, the junction contained 7 bases not matched to a gene. CDR3 amino acids: CASSPRTSGRLTKNIQYF. CDR3 in DNA: TGTGCCAGCTCACCTCGGACTAGCGGGAGATTAACCAAAAACATTCAGTACTTC.